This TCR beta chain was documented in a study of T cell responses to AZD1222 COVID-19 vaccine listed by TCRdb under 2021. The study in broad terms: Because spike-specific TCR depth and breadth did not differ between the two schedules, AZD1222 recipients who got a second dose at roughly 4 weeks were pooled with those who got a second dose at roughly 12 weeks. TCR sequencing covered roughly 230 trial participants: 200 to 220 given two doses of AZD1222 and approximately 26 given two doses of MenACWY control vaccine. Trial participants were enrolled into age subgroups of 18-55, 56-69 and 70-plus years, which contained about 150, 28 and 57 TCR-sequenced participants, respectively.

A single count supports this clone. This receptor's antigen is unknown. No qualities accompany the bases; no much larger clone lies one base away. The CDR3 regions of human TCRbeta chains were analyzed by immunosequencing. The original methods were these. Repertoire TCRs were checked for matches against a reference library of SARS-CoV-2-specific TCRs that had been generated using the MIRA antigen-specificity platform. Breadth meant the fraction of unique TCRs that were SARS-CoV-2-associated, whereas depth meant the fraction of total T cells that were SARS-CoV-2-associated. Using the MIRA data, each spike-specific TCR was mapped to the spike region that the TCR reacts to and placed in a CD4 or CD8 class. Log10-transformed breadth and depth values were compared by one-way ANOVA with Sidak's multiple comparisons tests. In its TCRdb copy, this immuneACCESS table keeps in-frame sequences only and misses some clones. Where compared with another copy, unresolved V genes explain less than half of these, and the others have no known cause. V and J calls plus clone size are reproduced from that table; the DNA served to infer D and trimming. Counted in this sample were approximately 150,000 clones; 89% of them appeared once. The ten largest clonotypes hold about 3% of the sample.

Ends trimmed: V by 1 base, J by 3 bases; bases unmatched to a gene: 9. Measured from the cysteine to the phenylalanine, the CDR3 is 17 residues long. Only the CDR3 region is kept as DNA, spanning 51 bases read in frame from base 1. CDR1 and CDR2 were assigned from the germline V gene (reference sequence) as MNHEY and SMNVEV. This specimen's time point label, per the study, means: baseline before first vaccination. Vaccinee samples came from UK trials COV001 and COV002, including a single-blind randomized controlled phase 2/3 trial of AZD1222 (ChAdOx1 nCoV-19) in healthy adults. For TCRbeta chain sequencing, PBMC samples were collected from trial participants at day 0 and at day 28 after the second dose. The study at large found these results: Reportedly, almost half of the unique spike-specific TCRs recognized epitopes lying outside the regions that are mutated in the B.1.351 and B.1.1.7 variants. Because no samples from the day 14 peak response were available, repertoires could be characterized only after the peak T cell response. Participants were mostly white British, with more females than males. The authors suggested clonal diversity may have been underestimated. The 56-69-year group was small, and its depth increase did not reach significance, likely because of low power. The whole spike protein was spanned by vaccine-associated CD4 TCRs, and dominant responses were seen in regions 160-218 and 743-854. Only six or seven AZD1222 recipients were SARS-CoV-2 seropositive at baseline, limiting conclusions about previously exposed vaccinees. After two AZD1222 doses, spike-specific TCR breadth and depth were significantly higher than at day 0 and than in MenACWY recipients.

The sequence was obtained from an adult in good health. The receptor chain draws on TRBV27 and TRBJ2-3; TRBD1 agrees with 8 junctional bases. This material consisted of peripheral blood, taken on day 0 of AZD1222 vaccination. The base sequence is TGTGCCAGCAGTTTATTTTACGGGACAGGAGCTACAGATACGCAGTATTTT. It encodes CASSLFYGTGATDTQYF.